This T cell receptor (beta chain) is from a study of blood T cell repertoires in COVID-19. The CDR3 is made up of 14 amino acids. Germline loops: CDR1 SGHVS, CDR2 FQNEAQ. Between the trimmed V and J ends, which lost 1 base and 7 bases, there was a span of 13 bases. The table lists this clone with a few counts. Method: immunoSEQ multiplex PCR; TCRdb's copy keeps in-frame clones and lacks some. The sample comprises about 58,000 clones, 85% to 90% of which are singletons, and 1.2% to 1.5% rests with the top ten. This receptor was taken from a man in his fifties or sixties with acute or convalescent COVID-19. The chain carries TRBV7-8 and TRBJ1-1, with D possibly being TRBD1 (6 bases). The sequenced sample was peripheral blood. The CDR3 DNA reads as TGTGCCAGCAGCTTAGGGACAGCAGCTCATGAAGCTTTCTTT. This translates into CASSLGTAAHEAFF.